The rows below give T cell receptor beta chains drawn from one sample of a study of shared clonotypes between healthy human individuals. Sequenced by immunoSEQ multiplex PCR; TCRdb stores in-frame clones only, minus some. Altogether about 120,000 clones are present, 68% being singletons, with the ten largest covering 24%. The sample taken for sequencing was memory CD8+ T cells sorted from blood. These receptors all stem from a woman aged 25 to 39 in good health. Each CDR3 is given with its conserved first and last residue. The order of the fields is D gene, clone size, J gene, V gene, CDR3 protein, CDR3 DNA. The D gene is left open where the match is weak. The size field is filled for only some rows; it gives once, few, many or a size class.

D: .; size: .; J: TRBJ1-1; V: TRBV5-1; CDR3: CASSKGTELTEAFF; DNA: TGCGCCAGCAGCAAAGGGACGGAACTCACTGAAGCTTTCTTT
D: TRBD2; size: many; J: TRBJ2-1; V: TRBV4-2; CDR3: CASSQASGSGEQFF; DNA: TGTGCCAGCAGCCAAGCTAGCGGGAGTGGTGAGCAGTTCTTC
D: .; size: .; J: TRBJ1-2; V: TRBV28; CDR3: CASSFNSEDYGYTF; DNA: TGTGCCAGCAGTTTTAACAGCGAGGACTATGGCTACACCTTC
D: .; size: .; J: TRBJ2-3; V: TRBV5-1; CDR3: CASSLGQSTDTQYF; DNA: TGCGCCAGCAGCCTAGGACAGAGCACAGATACGCAGTATTTT
D: TRBD2; size: many; J: TRBJ2-5; V: TRBV18; CDR3: CASSSEMGLVGQETQYF; DNA: TGTGCCAGCTCATCAGAAATGGGACTAGTAGGGCAAGAGACCCAGTACTTC
D: TRBD2; size: .; J: TRBJ2-1; V: TRBV13; CDR3: CASSLDPLAGKSNEQFF; DNA: TGTGCCAGCAGCTTAGACCCTCTAGCGGGAAAGTCGAATGAGCAGTTCTTC
D: TRBD1; size: once; J: TRBJ2-7; V: TRBV6-6; CDR3: CASSYLPTGADEQYF; DNA: TGTGCCAGCAGTTACCTACCGACAGGGGCGGACGAGCAGTACTTC
D: TRBD1; size: many; J: TRBJ2-5; V: TRBV6-1; CDR3: CASSESAGGQETQYF; DNA: TGTGCCAGCAGTGAATCCGCAGGGGGCCAAGAGACCCAGTACTTC
D: .; size: .; J: TRBJ2-5; V: TRBV5-1; CDR3: CASSLGNGETQYF; DNA: TGCGCCAGCAGCTTGGGGAACGGCGAGACCCAGTACTTC
D: .; size: .; J: TRBJ2-6; V: TRBV15; CDR3: CATSSDFEANVLTF; DNA: TGTGCCACCAGTTCGGATTTTGAGGCCAACGTCCTGACTTTC
D: .; size: .; J: TRBJ2-4; V: TRBV19; CDR3: CARYIQYF; DNA: TGTGCCAGGTACATTCAGTACTTC
D: .; size: .; J: TRBJ2-1; V: TRBV14; CDR3: CASSQGMSSYNEQFF; DNA: TGTGCCAGCAGCCAAGGAATGAGCTCCTACAATGAGCAGTTCTTC
D: .; size: .; J: TRBJ1-5; V: TRBV6-1; CDR3: CASSDGRIEGQPQHF; DNA: TGTGCCAGCAGTGACGGACGGATAGAAGGCCAGCCCCAGCATTTT
D: .; size: .; J: TRBJ2-7; V: TRBV5-1; CDR3: CASSLDRPYGFYEQYF; DNA: TGCGCCAGCAGCTTGGATCGACCGTACGGCTTCTACGAGCAGTACTTC
D: .; size: .; J: TRBJ1-5; V: TRBV7-7; CDR3: CASSLFGNQPQHF; DNA: TGTGCCAGCAGCTTATTCGGCAATCAGCCCCAGCATTTT
D: .; size: .; J: TRBJ2-1; V: TRBV25-1; CDR3: CASSESLGESSYNEQFF; DNA: TGTGCCAGCAGTGAATCCCTCGGAGAGAGCTCCTACAATGAGCAGTTCTTC
D: .; size: .; J: TRBJ1-2; V: TRBV27; CDR3: CASSSTFGQYYGYTF; DNA: TGTGCCAGCAGTTCTACCTTTGGACAGTACTATGGCTACACCTTC
D: .; size: .; J: TRBJ2-1; V: TRBV7-6; CDR3: CASSLRGRDEQFF; DNA: TGTGCCAGCAGCCTTAGAGGGCGGGATGAGCAGTTCTTC
D: .; size: few; J: TRBJ2-5; V: TRBV21-1; CDR3: CASSRGQETQYF; DNA: TGTGCCAGCAGCAGGGGCCAAGAGACCCAGTACTTC
D: .; size: many; J: TRBJ2-3; V: TRBV5-1; CDR3: CASSGSSGSSTDTQYF; DNA: TGCGCCAGCTCGGGATCATCGGGATCTAGCACAGATACGCAGTATTTT
D: .; size: few; J: TRBJ1-2; V: TRBV6-6; CDR3: CASSYSEVLDYGYTF; DNA: TGTGCCAGCAGTTACTCGGAGGTTTTAGACTATGGCTACACCTTC
D: .; size: .; J: TRBJ1-4; V: TRBV27; CDR3: CASTFVGGNEKLFF; DNA: TGTGCCAGCACCTTCGTCGGGGGTAATGAAAAACTGTTTTTT
D: TRBD1; size: .; J: TRBJ2-7; V: TRBV30; CDR3: CAWRETGTGYVQYF; DNA: TGTGCCTGGAGGGAAACCGGGACAGGGTACGTGCAGTACTTC
D: .; size: .; J: TRBJ2-1; V: TRBV29-1; CDR3: CSAGTGTRSYNEQFF; DNA: TGCAGCGCCGGGACCGGGACCCGATCCTACAATGAGCAGTTCTTC
D: TRBD2; size: once; J: TRBJ2-7; V: TRBV19; CDR3: CASSILAGSEQYF; DNA: TGTGCCAGTAGTATCCTAGCGGGAAGCGAGCAGTACTTC